This TCR beta chain was sequenced during a study of identical twins. Study-level results: When twins shared out-of-frame alpha sequences, those sequences had excess low generation probability. For out-of-frame beta sequences, excess twin sharing was weaker. Among monozygotic twins, out-of-frame TCR alpha sharing exceeded what models predicted. Clonotypes of the beta chain that were abundant in cord blood carried fewer insertions (memory repertoires showed none).

This clonotype was detected a few times. Antigen unknown. This CDR3 spans 14 amino acids. Germline V gene data show CDR1 as LNHDA and CDR2 as SQIVND (reference sequence). V gave up 10 bases and J gave up 1 base; unmatched junction bases: 9. MiXCR was run by TCRdb on the 5' RACE reads, yielding one entry per CDR3 protein. The repertoire holds roughly 630,000 distinct CDR3 sequences, with roughly 7.1% as singletons. These data were also reused for a study on yellow fever vaccine responses in identical twins.

Sequencing used PBMCs. The TCR was taken from a young woman in good health. The chain employs TRBV19 and TRBJ2-5; TRBD2 matches 7 bases. CDR3 protein: CATKKGGIQETQYF. The CDR3 DNA sequence: TGTGCCACCAAGAAGGGAGGGATCCAAGAGACCCAGTACTTC.